This entry features one T cell receptor (beta chain) sequence. Its specificity is unknown. Sequencing used immunoSEQ multiplex PCR; TCRdb keeps in-frame clones, though not all of them. The sample carries about 7,000 clones, over 75% recorded once. The CDR3 spans 14 residues. V lost 3 bases and J lost 4; bases outside the gene matches: 5. Germline CDR1 and CDR2: LNHDA and SQIVND (reference sequence). This sample stems from a study of chemoradiotherapy in HPV16-positive cancers. Turning to the study itself: A couple of HPV16-positive patients' cells yielded candidate HPV-specific clones and common motifs.

Findings and limits, study-wide: The functional HPV-specific definition rests on just two HPV16-positive patients. Candidate HPV-specific clones and E7-related TCR motifs grew in tumor during treatment.

The chain links TRBV19 to TRBJ2-7, with TRBD2 identical over 8 bases. This receptor was taken from a human donor with HPV-associated anogenital cancer. This sample was gathered from a patient who underwent chemoradiotherapy. In DNA form, the CDR3 reads TGTGCCAGTAGTATTATAGCGGGATTTTACGAGCAGTACTTC. It is translated as CASSIIAGFYEQYF.